The rows below give T cell receptor beta chains drawn from one sample of a study of T cell repertoires in cytomegalovirus infection. Their cognate antigens are unknown. TCRdb re-called the reads through MiXCR, storing one row per CDR3 protein. The sample shows about 78,000 distinct CDR3 sequences, roughly 37% of them seen only once. The specimen was CD8+ T cells from cultured PBMCs, collected from culture after CMV antigen stimulation. These receptors were taken from a human donor in good health (CMV status not recorded). Some clones in this sample may be carry-over from other donors' samples. Both conserved end residues are part of each CDR3. A D gene is named only where the DNA matches it firmly. Some rows have no size entry. The others give once, few or many, or a class for an expanded clone.

size	length	D	V	J	DNA	CDR3
-	16	-	TRBV14	TRBJ2-3	TGTGCCAGCAGCCAAGATCTAGTTTGGGCCGCAGATACGCAGTATTTT	CASSQDLVWAADTQYF
few	14	-	TRBV27	TRBJ2-3	TGTGCCAGCAGTTTATCTCCCCCGGTCGCTACGCAGTATTTT	CASSLSPPVATQYF
-	14	-	TRBV7-3	TRBJ1-5	TGTGCCAGCAGCCAAGACGGGCCGCCAGGGGCCCAGCATTTT	CASSQDGPPGAQHF
few	20	TRBD2	TRBV4-1	TRBJ2-1	TGCGCCAGCAGCCACCTAGCGGTTGCCACGACCGTTCGATCCTACAATGAGCAGTTCTTC	CASSHLAVATTVRSYNEQFF
few	15	-	TRBV19	TRBJ2-5	TGTGCCAGTAGTATTGGCTCCCTGTACCAAGAGACCCAGTACTTC	CASSIGSLYQETQYF
few	13	-	TRBV20-1	TRBJ2-7	TGCAGTGCTAGAGCAGTAGTTTCGTACGAGCAGTACTTC	CSARAVVSYEQYF
once	15	-	TRBV27	TRBJ1-2	TGTGCCAGCAGTGGAAAGCAGGGAATTAGCTATGGCTACACCTTC	CASSGKQGISYGYTF
-	14	-	TRBV7-8	TRBJ1-1	TGTGCCAGCAGCTTAGTTTGGGGGAACACTGAAGCTTTCTTT	CASSLVWGNTEAFF
-	13	-	TRBV7-6	TRBJ2-1	TGTGCCAGCAGCTTAGATCGCTACAATGAGCAGTTCTTC	CASSLDRYNEQFF
few	14	TRBD2	TRBV29-1	TRBJ2-5	TGCAGCGTTGTCCGACCGGGACTAGCAGAGACCCAGTACTTC	CSVVRPGLAETQYF
-	14	-	TRBV27	TRBJ1-2	TGTGCCAGCAGTTCAACGGGGCGTTTGAATGGCTACACCTTC	CASSSTGRLNGYTF
many	12	-	TRBV12-5	TRBJ2-7	TGTGCTAGTGGTCCCTACTTCTTCGAGCAGTACTTC	CASGPYFFEQYF
few	14	TRBD1	TRBV11-3	TRBJ2-7	TGTGCCAGCAGCTTAGACGGGACAGCCTACGAGCAGTACTTC	CASSLDGTAYEQYF
-	16	-	TRBV5-1	TRBJ2-2	TGCGCCAGCAGCTCCCAGCCAGGGACGAACACCGGGGAGCTGTTTTTT	CASSSQPGTNTGELFF
-	16	-	TRBV11-1	TRBJ2-7	TGTGCCAGCAGTTCCTCGGGACACCCAACCCCCTACGAGCAGTACTTC	CASSSSGHPTPYEQYF
-	15	TRBD2	TRBV20-1	TRBJ2-3	TGCAGTGCCCAGGGCCAGCGGGGGTCGGCTGATACGCAGTATTTT	CSAQGQRGSADTQYF
few	15	TRBD1	TRBV7-9	TRBJ1-3	TGTGCCAGCAGGGGGACAGGGGCCTCTGGAAACACCATATATTTT	CASRGTGASGNTIYF
few	14	-	TRBV10-3	TRBJ1-1	TGTGCCATCAGTCCCTCGACAGCGAACACTGAAGCTTTCTTT	CAISPSTANTEAFF
-	15	TRBD2	TRBV7-6	TRBJ2-1	TGTGCCAGCAGCTTAGAGGCGGGGGGAGACAATGAGCAGTTCTTC	CASSLEAGGDNEQFF
-	14	-	TRBV6-6	TRBJ2-7	TGTGCCAGCGGGTCGACAGTCCCCCTGCTAGAGCAGTACTTC	CASGSTVPLLEQYF
-	16	TRBD1	TRBV20-1	TRBJ2-7	TGCAGTGCTAGAGATTTCAGGGGACAGAGAGGCTACGAGCAGTACTTC	CSARDFRGQRGYEQYF
many	20	TRBD1	TRBV7-8	TRBJ1-3	TGTGCCAGCAGCTTCGGGGGGGGCAGGGACAGGGCCAAGAATCGAAACACCATATATTTT	CASSFGGGRDRAKNRNTIYF
-	12	-	TRBV12-3/TRBV12-4	TRBJ1-2	TGTGCCAGCAGTTTCGGGGGTCCCGGCTACACCTTC	CASSFGGPGYTF
once	16	-	TRBV20-1	TRBJ2-3	TGCAGTGCTACCGCGACCCAAATCCTCAGCACAGATACGCAGTATTTT	CSATATQILSTDTQYF
-	13	-	TRBV10-3	TRBJ2-7	TGTGCCATCAGGGAAACAGATTTGAACGAGCAGTACTTC	CAIRETDLNEQYF
many	14	-	TRBV7-2	TRBJ1-1	TGTGCCAGCAGCTTGATCGACCTGGGGACTGAAGCTTTCTTT	CASSLIDLGTEAFF
-	14	-	TRBV11-2	TRBJ2-2	TGTGCCAGCAGCTTAGTTCCCAACACCGGGGAGCTGTTTTTT	CASSLVPNTGELFF